The clone carrying this TCR beta chain was counted a few times. Its antigen is as yet unknown. Trimming removed 1 base at V and 7 bases at J, with 11 bases between. The CDR3 loop spans 14 amino acids. Germline CDR1 is SGHAT and CDR2 is FQNNGV. Through a sample-barcoded 5' primer and a J-beta primer mix, a second PCR was run for roughly 7 to 11 cycles. Every sample returned 2.5 million or more CDR3-containing paired-end reads. MiXCR, applied by TCRdb to the 5' RACE reads, yields one record per CDR3 protein. The profile shows 780,000 or so distinct CDR3 sequences, 45% to 70% of them singletons. This record belongs to a study of blood T cells in healthy people across ages. Study-wide findings and caveats: Among long-lived donors, naive CD4+ cells were more numerous and diversity higher than in aged donors. Per million T cells, the diversity of TCR beta decreased roughly linearly as age advanced.

The receptor was isolated from a man between 40 and 49 years old in good health. Source material: blood. The V and J genes are TRBV11-2 and TRBJ2-1; D perhaps matches TRBD2 (5 bases). The CDR3 nucleotides are TGTGCCAGCAGCTTAGTAGGGAGTAGGAATGAGCAGTTCTTC. Its translation: CASSLVGSRNEQFF. The full variable domain, rest sourced from reference TRBV11-2 and TRBJ2-1, is EAGVAQSPRYKIIEKRQSVAFWCNPISGHATLYWYQQILGQGPKLLIQFQNNGVVDDSQLPKDRFSAERLKGVDSTLKIQPAKLEDSAVYLCASSLVGSRNEQFFGPGTRLTVL.